The TCR beta chain under discussion was sequenced for a study of OX40 agonist ivuxolimab in advanced cancers. Across the study: Dosing consisted of intravenous ivuxolimab at 0.01 to 10 mg/kg every 2 weeks. The diagnoses of dose-escalation patients were hepatocellular carcinoma, melanoma, renal cell or head and neck cancer. General study findings and limits: Clonal expansion by week 6 occurred in CD4+ and CD8+ blood T cells (at 0.1 to 3.0 mg/kg).

Germline CDR1 KGHSH, CDR2 LQKENI. CDR3 length: 14 residues. V was clipped by 0 bases and J by 0 bases, with 5 bases between them. Blood sampling was done at baseline, cycle 4 day 1, and cycle 7 day 1. Assay: immunoSEQ multiplex PCR; the TCRdb copy retains only in-frame clones and omits some. The sample lists tens of thousands of clones; around 93% were seen once. Notes on this clone: Its antigen is currently unknown.

The receptor was derived from an adult with an advanced solid tumor such as melanoma, head and neck, liver or kidney cancer. Sequences were derived from CD4+ or CD8+ T cells sorted from blood, sampled in a trial of the OX40 agonist ivuxolimab. J is TRBJ1-1 and V is TRBV18; D unresolved. Here the CDR3 DNA reads TGTGCCAGCTCACCACCCAGCGTGAACACTGAAGCTTTCTTT. Amino acids: CASSPPSVNTEAFF.